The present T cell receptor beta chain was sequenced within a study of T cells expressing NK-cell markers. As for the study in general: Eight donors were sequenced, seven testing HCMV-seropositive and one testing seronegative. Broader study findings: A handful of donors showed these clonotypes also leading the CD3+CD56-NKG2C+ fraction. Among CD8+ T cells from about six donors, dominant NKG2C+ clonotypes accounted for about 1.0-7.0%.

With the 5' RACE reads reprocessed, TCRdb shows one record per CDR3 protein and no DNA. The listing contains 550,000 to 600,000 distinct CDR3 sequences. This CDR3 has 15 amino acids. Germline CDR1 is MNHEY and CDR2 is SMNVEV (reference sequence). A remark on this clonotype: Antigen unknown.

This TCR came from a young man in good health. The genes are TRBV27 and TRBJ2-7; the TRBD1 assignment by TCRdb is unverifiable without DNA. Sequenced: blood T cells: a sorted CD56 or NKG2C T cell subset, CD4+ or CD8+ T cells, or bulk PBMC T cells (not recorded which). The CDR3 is CASGRKGLSSYEQYF.